A selection of T cell receptor beta chains follows, all from one sample in a study of a mutant IDH1 vaccine in newly diagnosed glioma. Profiled with immunoSEQ multiplex PCR; TCRdb holds only in-frame clones, not every one. The sample includes around 69,000 clones, approximately 86% of them seen just once. Their recognized antigens are unknown. The material was PBMCs, obtained from a glioma patient whose treatment included an IDH1 peptide vaccine. Receptors originate from a man aged 25 to 45 with glioma. CDR3s include the opening cysteine and the closing phenylalanine or tryptophan. Fields, in order: CDR3 protein, CDR3 DNA, D gene, J gene, V gene, clone size. D genes are given only for firm matches. The size entry is marked missing in some rows and otherwise reads once, few, many or a size class.

CDR3 protein: CASSSNRGTSGYTF
CDR3 DNA: TGTGCCAGCTCGTCAAACAGGGGAACATCTGGCTACACCTTC
D gene: TRBD1
J gene: TRBJ1-2
V gene: TRBV6-1
clone size: .

CDR3 protein: CSGGQGRTDTQYF
CDR3 DNA: TGCAGCGGCGGACAGGGGCGCACAGATACGCAGTATTTT
D gene: TRBD1
J gene: TRBJ2-3
V gene: TRBV29-1
clone size: .

CDR3 protein: CASTLGPSGDTQYF
CDR3 DNA: TGTGCCAGCACCTTAGGCCCTTCCGGAGATACGCAGTATTTT
D gene: .
J gene: TRBJ2-3
V gene: TRBV28
clone size: .

CDR3 protein: CSVELQTGLGYNEQFF
CDR3 DNA: TGCAGCGTTGAACTCCAGACAGGGCTGGGGTACAATGAGCAGTTCTTC
D gene: TRBD1
J gene: TRBJ2-1
V gene: TRBV29-1
clone size: .

CDR3 protein: CASSNRQTTQYF
CDR3 DNA: TGTGCCAGCAGTAACCGACAGACGACGCAGTATTTT
D gene: .
J gene: TRBJ2-3
V gene: TRBV6-6
clone size: .

CDR3 protein: CASTEGLEQFF
CDR3 DNA: TGCGCCAGCACCGAGGGCCTCGAGCAGTTCTTC
D gene: .
J gene: TRBJ2-1
V gene: TRBV5-1
clone size: .

CDR3 protein: CAFTRGPGNTIYF
CDR3 DNA: TGTGCCTTCACCAGGGGCCCCGGAAACACCATATATTTT
D gene: .
J gene: TRBJ1-3
V gene: TRBV30
clone size: .

CDR3 protein: CASSEQKAKNIQYF
CDR3 DNA: TGTGCCAGCAGTGAACAGAAAGCCAAAAACATTCAGTACTTC
D gene: .
J gene: TRBJ2-4
V gene: TRBV6-1
clone size: few

CDR3 protein: CASSVRSGGGFHEQYF
CDR3 DNA: TGTGCCAGCAGTGTCCGCTCCGGGGGGGGCTTCCACGAGCAGTACTTC
D gene: TRBD2
J gene: TRBJ2-7
V gene: TRBV2
clone size: .

CDR3 protein: CASGTANQPQHF
CDR3 DNA: TGTGCCAGCGGGACAGCTAATCAGCCCCAGCATTTT
D gene: TRBD1
J gene: TRBJ1-5
V gene: TRBV19
clone size: .

CDR3 protein: CASSFTGTVNTEAFF
CDR3 DNA: TGTGCCAGCAGCTTCACCGGGACAGTGAACACTGAAGCTTTCTTT
D gene: TRBD1
J gene: TRBJ1-1
V gene: TRBV9
clone size: .

CDR3 protein: CAWGRGVSLGYTF
CDR3 DNA: TGTGCCTGGGGAAGGGGGGTCTCTCTTGGCTACACCTTC
D gene: .
J gene: TRBJ1-2
V gene: TRBV30
clone size: .

CDR3 protein: CASSPGATEAFF
CDR3 DNA: TGTGCCAGCTCACCAGGGGCCACTGAAGCTTTCTTT
D gene: .
J gene: TRBJ1-1
V gene: TRBV18
clone size: .

CDR3 protein: CASKGLAFSDTQYF
CDR3 DNA: TGTGCCAGCAAGGGACTAGCATTCTCAGATACGCAGTATTTT
D gene: TRBD2
J gene: TRBJ2-3
V gene: TRBV25-1
clone size: once

CDR3 protein: CAWSTLLAGGPKAFHEQFF
CDR3 DNA: TGTGCCTGGAGTACCTTACTAGCGGGGGGGCCGAAGGCGTTCCATGAGCAGTTCTTC
D gene: TRBD2
J gene: TRBJ2-1
V gene: TRBV30
clone size: .

CDR3 protein: CASSVARTGDDYGYTF
CDR3 DNA: TGTGCCAGCAGCGTAGCACGGACAGGGGATGACTATGGCTACACCTTC
D gene: TRBD1
J gene: TRBJ1-2
V gene: TRBV9
clone size: many

CDR3 protein: CASNDKGPRGYGYTF
CDR3 DNA: TGTGCCAGCAACGATAAGGGGCCCCGGGGCTATGGCTACACCTTC
D gene: .
J gene: TRBJ1-2
V gene: TRBV27
clone size: .

CDR3 protein: CASSSRTGGVGTEAFF
CDR3 DNA: TGTGCCAGCAGCTCCCGGACAGGGGGCGTCGGCACTGAAGCTTTCTTT
D gene: TRBD1
J gene: TRBJ1-1
V gene: TRBV14
clone size: .

CDR3 protein: CASSGSNQPQHF
CDR3 DNA: TGTGCCAGTTCAGGTAGCAATCAGCCCCAGCATTTT
D gene: .
J gene: TRBJ1-5
V gene: TRBV28
clone size: .

CDR3 protein: CASSRWAGTDTQYF
CDR3 DNA: TGCGCCAGCAGCCGGTGGGCAGGCACAGATACGCAGTATTTT
D gene: .
J gene: TRBJ2-3
V gene: TRBV5-1
clone size: .

CDR3 protein: CASSQDLYRGRETQYF
CDR3 DNA: TGTGCCAGCAGCCAAGATTTGTACAGGGGGAGAGAGACCCAGTACTTC
D gene: TRBD1
J gene: TRBJ2-5
V gene: TRBV14
clone size: once

CDR3 protein: CATSRDRGLEGPQYF
CDR3 DNA: TGTGCCACCAGCAGAGACCGGGGACTAGAAGGTCCCCAGTACTTC
D gene: TRBD2
J gene: TRBJ2-5
V gene: TRBV15
clone size: .

CDR3 protein: CASSQVEGAAGGYNEQFF
CDR3 DNA: TGCGCCAGCAGCCAAGTAGAAGGCGCGGCGGGGGGATACAATGAGCAGTTCTTC
D gene: TRBD2
J gene: TRBJ2-1
V gene: TRBV4-3
clone size: .

CDR3 protein: CASPTGGGHQPQHF
CDR3 DNA: TGTGCCAGCCCCACGGGAGGGGGACATCAGCCCCAGCATTTT
D gene: .
J gene: TRBJ1-5
V gene: TRBV6-5
clone size: .

CDR3 protein: CASSLGDRFYGYTF
CDR3 DNA: TGTGCCAGCAGCTTAGGGGACAGATTCTATGGCTACACCTTC
D gene: .
J gene: TRBJ1-2
V gene: TRBV13
clone size: .

CDR3 protein: CAWSQGGGTGYTF
CDR3 DNA: TGTGCCTGGAGTCAGGGAGGGGGTACTGGCTACACCTTC
D gene: .
J gene: TRBJ1-2
V gene: TRBV30
clone size: .

CDR3 protein: CASSQVRGAGYEQYF
CDR3 DNA: TGCGCCAGCAGCCAAGTTCGCGGGGCGGGCTACGAGCAGTACTTC
D gene: .
J gene: TRBJ2-7
V gene: TRBV4-1
clone size: .

CDR3 protein: CAWRRRDTNYGYTF
CDR3 DNA: TGTGCCTGGAGAAGAAGGGATACCAACTATGGCTACACCTTC
D gene: .
J gene: TRBJ1-2
V gene: TRBV30
clone size: once

CDR3 protein: CAWSVGTGQPAFF
CDR3 DNA: TGTGCCTGGAGTGTAGGTACAGGGCAACCAGCTTTCTTT
D gene: .
J gene: TRBJ1-1
V gene: TRBV30
clone size: .

CDR3 protein: CASSPRTLGGEQYF
CDR3 DNA: TGTGCCAGCAGCCCCCGGACCTTGGGCGGCGAGCAGTACTTC
D gene: .
J gene: TRBJ2-7
V gene: TRBV7-2
clone size: .

CDR3 protein: CASSFFGDTQYF
CDR3 DNA: TGTGCCAGCAGTTTCTTCGGAGATACGCAGTATTTT
D gene: .
J gene: TRBJ2-3
V gene: TRBV27
clone size: .

CDR3 protein: CASSPTNTGELFF
CDR3 DNA: TGTGCCAGCAGCCCAACGAACACCGGGGAGCTGTTTTTT
D gene: .
J gene: TRBJ2-2
V gene: TRBV7-3
clone size: .